This T cell receptor beta chain was sequenced for a study of T cell responses to AZD1222 COVID-19 vaccine. The V gene's germline CDR1 is DFQATT and CDR2 SNEGSKA (reference sequence). V gave up 3 bases and J gave up 1 base, with 9 bases separating them. The CDR3 runs to 13 residues. Clones were read by immunoSEQ multiplex PCR, and TCRdb kept only the in-frame ones, dropping some. This sample has approximately 94,000 clones, with 88% found just once. The sequenced sample was peripheral blood, obtained on day 0 of AZD1222 vaccination. The chain combines TRBV20-1 with TRBJ1-1, with D unclear. The source of this sequence is an adult in good health. The CDR3 nucleotides read TGCAGTGCTAGTGAGGACGGGAACACTGAAGCTTTCTTT. Translation gives CSASEDGNTEAFF.